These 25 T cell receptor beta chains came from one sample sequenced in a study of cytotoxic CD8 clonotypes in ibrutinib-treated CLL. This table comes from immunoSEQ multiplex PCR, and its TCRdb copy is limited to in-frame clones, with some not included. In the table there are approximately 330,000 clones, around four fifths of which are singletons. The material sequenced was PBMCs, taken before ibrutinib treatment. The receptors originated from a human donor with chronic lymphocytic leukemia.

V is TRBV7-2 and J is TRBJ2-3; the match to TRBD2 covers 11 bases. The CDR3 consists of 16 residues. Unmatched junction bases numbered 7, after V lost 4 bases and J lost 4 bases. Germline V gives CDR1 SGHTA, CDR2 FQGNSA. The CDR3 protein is CASSSGLAGMADTQYF. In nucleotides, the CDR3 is TGTGCCAGCAGCTCCGGACTAGCGGGCATGGCAGATACGCAGTATTTT.

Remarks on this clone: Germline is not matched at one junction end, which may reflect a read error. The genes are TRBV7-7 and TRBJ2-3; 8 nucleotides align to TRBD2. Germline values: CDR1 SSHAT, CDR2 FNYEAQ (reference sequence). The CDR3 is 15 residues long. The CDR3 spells CASSFRGRSTDTQYF. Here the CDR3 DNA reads TGTGCTAGCAGCTTTCGCGGGAGGAGCACAGATACGCAGTATTTT. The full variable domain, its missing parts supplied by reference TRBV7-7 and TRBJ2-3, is GAGVSQSPRYKVTKRGQDVTLRCDPISSHATLYWYQQALGQGPEFLTYFNYEAQPDKSGLPSDRFSAERPEGSISTLTIQRTEQRDSAMYRCASSFRGRSTDTQYFGPGTRLTVL.

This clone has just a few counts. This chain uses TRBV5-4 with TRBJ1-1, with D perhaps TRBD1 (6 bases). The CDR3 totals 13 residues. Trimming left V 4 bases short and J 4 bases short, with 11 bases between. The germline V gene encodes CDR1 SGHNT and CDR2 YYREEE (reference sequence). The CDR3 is CASSEQGSTEAFF. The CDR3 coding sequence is TGTGCCAGCAGCGAACAGGGTAGCACTGAAGCTTTCTTT.

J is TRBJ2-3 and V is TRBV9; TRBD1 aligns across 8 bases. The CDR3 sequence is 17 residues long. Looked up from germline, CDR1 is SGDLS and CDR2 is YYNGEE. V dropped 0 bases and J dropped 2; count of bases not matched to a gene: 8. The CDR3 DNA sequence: TGTGCCAGCAGCGTAGGGGGCAGGGGGCTCTCCACAGATACGCAGTATTTT. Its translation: CASSVGGRGLSTDTQYF.

The CDR3 coding sequence is TGTGCCAGCAGCTTCAGGGCCTCCCCGTCCAGCGGAGGTCTCGGGGAGCTGTTTTTT. It codes for CASSFRASPSSGGLGELFF. The chain employs TRBV7-6 and TRBJ2-2; D might be TRBD1 or TRBD2, each matching 5 bases. The CDR3 extends over 19 amino acids. Deletions cut 3 bases from V and 7 bases from J, with 27 bases between. Germline CDR1 reads SGHVS; CDR2 reads FNYEAQ.

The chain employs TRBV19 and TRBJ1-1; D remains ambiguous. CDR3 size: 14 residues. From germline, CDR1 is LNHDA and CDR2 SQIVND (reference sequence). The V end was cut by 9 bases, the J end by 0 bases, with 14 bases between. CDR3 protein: CASKDPPMNTEAFF. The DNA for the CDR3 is TGTGCCAGCAAGGACCCTCCCATGAACACTGAAGCTTTCTTT.

CDR3 loop: CASSLSRQDTQYF. CDR3 DNA sequence: TGTGCCAGCAGCTTGTCGAGGCAAGATACGCAGTATTTT. The V gene is TRBV7-2, the J gene TRBJ2-3, with D unclear. Germline CDR1 and CDR2: SGHTA and FQGNSA. The length of the CDR3 is 13 residues. Trimming left V 3 bases short and J 5 bases short, with 9 bases between.

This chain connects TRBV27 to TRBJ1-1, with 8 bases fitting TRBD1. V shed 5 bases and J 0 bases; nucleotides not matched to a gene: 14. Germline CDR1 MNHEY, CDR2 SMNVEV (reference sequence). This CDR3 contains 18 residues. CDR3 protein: CASSPLVNRGLVNTEAFF. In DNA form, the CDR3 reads TGTGCCAGCAGTCCGCTTGTGAACAGGGGGTTGGTGAACACTGAAGCTTTCTTT.

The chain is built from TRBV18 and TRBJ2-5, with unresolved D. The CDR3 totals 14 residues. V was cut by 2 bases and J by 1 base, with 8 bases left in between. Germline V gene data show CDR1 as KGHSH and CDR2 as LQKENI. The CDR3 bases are TGTGCCAGCTCACCATTTGGACCCCAAGAGACCCAGTACTTC. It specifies CASSPFGPQETQYF. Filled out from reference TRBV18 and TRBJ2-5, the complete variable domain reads NAGVMQNPRHLVRRRGQEARLRCSPMKGHSHVYWYRQLPEEGLKFMVYLQKENIIDESGMPKERFSAEFPKEGPSILRIQQVVRGDSAAYFCASSPFGPQETQYFGPGTRLLVL.

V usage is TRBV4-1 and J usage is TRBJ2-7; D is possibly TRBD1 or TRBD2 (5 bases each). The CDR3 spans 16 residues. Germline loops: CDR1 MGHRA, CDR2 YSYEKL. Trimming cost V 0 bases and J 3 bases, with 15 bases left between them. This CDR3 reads CASSQDVGTALYEQYF. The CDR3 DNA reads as TGCGCCAGCAGCCAAGATGTCGGGACGGCCCTCTACGAGCAGTACTTC.

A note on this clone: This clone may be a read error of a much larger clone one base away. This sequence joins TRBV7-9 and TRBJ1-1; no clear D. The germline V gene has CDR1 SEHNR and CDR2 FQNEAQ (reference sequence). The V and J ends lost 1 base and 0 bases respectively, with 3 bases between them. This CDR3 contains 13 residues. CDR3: CASSLDMNTEAFF. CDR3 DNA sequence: TGTGCCAGCAGCTTAGACATGAACACTGAAGCTTTCTTT.

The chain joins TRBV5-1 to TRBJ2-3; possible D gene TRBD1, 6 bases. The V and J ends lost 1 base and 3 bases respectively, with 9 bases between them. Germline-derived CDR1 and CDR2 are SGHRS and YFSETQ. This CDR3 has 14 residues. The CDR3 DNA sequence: TGCGCCAGCAGCTTGATAGGGGGAACAGATACGCAGTATTTT. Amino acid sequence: CASSLIGGTDTQYF.

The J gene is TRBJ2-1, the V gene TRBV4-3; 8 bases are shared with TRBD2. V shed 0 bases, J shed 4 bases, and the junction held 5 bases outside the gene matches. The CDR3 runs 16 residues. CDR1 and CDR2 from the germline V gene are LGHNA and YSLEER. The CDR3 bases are TGCGCCAGCAGCCAAGATTTTCGGGGGGGGTACAATGAGCAGTTCTTC. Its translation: CASSQDFRGGYNEQFF.

CDR3 in DNA: TGTGCCAGTAGCTCGGGATCCTTCTACGAGCAGTACTTC. Translating it yields CASSSGSFYEQYF. The chain employs TRBV19 and TRBJ2-7; possibly TRBD2 for D (5 bases). The V gene lost 6 bases and the J gene lost 3 bases, with 12 bases spanning the gap. The length of the CDR3 is 13 residues. The V gene's germline CDR1 is LNHDA and CDR2 SQIVND (reference sequence). The variable domain in full, completed from reference TRBV19 and TRBJ2-7, reads DGGITQSPKYLFRKEGQNVTLSCEQNLNHDAMYWYRQDPGQGLRLIYYSQIVNDFQKGDIAEGYSVSREKKESFPLTVTSAQKNPTAFYLCASSSGSFYEQYFGPGTRLTVT.

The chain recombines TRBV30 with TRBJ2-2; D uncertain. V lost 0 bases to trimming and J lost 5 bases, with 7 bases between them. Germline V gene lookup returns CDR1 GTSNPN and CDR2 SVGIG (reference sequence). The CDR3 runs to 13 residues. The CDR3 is CAWSVRKTGELFF. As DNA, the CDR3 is TGTGCCTGGAGTGTGAGGAAAACCGGGGAGCTGTTTTTT.

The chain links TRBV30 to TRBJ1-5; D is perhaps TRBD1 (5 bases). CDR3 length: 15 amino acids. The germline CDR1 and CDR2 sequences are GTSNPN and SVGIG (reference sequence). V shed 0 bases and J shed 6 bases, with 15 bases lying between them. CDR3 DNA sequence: TGTGCCTGGAGTGTACGCTGGGACCAGGTTCAGCCCCAGCATTTT. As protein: CAWSVRWDQVQPQHF. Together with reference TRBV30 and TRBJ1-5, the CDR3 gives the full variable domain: SQTIHQWPATLVQPVGSPLSLECTVEGTSNPNLYWYRQAAGRGLQLLFYSVGIGQISSEVPQNLSASRPQDRQFILSSKKLLLSDSGFYLCAWSVRWDQVQPQHFGDGTRLSIL.

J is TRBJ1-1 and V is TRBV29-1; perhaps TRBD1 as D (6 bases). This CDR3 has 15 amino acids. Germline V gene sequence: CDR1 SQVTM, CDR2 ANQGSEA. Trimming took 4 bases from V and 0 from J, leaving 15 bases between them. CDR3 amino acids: CSVGGTWGLNTEAFF. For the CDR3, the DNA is TGCAGCGTTGGAGGGACATGGGGGTTGAACACTGAAGCTTTCTTT. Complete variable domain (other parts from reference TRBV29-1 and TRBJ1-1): SAVISQKPSRDICQRGTSLTIQCQVDSQVTMMFWYRQQPGQSLTLIATANQGSEATYESGFVIDKFPISRPNLTFSTLTVSNMSPEDSSIYLCSVGGTWGLNTEAFFGQGTRLTVV.

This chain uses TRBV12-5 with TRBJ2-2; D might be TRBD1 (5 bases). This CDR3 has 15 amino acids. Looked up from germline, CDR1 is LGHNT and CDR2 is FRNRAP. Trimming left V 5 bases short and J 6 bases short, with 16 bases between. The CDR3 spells CASGAPLQGAGELFF. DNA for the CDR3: TGTGCTAGTGGTGCTCCCCTGCAGGGTGCCGGGGAGCTGTTTTTT.

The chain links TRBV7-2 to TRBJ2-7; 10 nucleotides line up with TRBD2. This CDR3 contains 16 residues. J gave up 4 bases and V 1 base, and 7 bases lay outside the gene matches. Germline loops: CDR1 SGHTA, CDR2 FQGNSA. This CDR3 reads CASSLDLAGARYEQYF. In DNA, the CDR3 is TGTGCCAGCAGCTTAGATCTAGCGGGAGCTAGGTACGAGCAGTACTTC.

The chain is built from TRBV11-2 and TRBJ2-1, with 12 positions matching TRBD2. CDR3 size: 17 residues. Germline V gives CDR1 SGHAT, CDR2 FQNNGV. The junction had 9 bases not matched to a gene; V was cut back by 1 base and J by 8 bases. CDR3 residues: CASSLGRTSGISDEQFF. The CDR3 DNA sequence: TGTGCCAGCAGCTTAGGAAGGACTAGCGGGATTAGTGATGAGCAGTTCTTC. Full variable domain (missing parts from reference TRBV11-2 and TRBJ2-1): EAGVAQSPRYKIIEKRQSVAFWCNPISGHATLYWYQQILGQGPKLLIQFQNNGVVDDSQLPKDRFSAERLKGVDSTLKIQPAKLEDSAVYLCASSLGRTSGISDEQFFGPGTRLTVL.

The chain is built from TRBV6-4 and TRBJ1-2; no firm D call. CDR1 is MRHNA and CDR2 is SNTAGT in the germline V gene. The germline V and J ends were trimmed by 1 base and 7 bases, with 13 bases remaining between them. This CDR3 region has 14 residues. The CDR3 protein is CASSDYAGGTGYTF. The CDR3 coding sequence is TGTGCCAGCAGTGACTATGCAGGAGGAACTGGCTACACCTTC.

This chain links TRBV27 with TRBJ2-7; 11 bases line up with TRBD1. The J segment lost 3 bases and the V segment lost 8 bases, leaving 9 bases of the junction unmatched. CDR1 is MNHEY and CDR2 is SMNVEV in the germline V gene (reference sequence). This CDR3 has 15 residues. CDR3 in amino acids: CASGLSGTGGYEQYF. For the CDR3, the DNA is TGTGCCAGCGGACTCTCCGGGACAGGGGGCTACGAGCAGTACTTC.

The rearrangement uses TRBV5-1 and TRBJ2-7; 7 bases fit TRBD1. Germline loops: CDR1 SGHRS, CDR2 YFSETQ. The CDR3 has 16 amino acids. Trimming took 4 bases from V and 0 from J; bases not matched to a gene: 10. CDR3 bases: TGCGCCAGCAGCCCCGCTTCCGGGACAGTCTCCTACGAGCAGTACTTC. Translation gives CASSPASGTVSYEQYF.

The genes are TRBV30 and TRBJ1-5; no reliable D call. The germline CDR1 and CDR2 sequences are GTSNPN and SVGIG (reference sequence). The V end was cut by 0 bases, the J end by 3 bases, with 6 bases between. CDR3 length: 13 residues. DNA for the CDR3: TGTGCCTGGAGTGTAAGGGCCAATCAGCCCCAGCATTTT. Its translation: CAWSVRANQPQHF.

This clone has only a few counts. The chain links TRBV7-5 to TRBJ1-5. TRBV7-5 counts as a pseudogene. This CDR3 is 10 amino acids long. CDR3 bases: TGTGTCAGACTAAAGGCAGGGAGGGATTTT. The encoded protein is CVRLKAGRDF.